This T cell receptor beta chain was sequenced for a study of CD8 T cells in ankylosing spondylitis. About this clonotype: What it binds is not known.

TCRdb itself ran the 5' RACE reads through MiXCR, one entry per CDR3 protein. The sample contains some 240,000 distinct CDR3 sequences, around 25% of which appear only once. V lost 3 bases, J lost 0 bases, and 2 bases stayed unmatched. CDR3 length: 14 residues. Looked up from germline, CDR1 is SGHRS and CDR2 is YFSETQ. Findings and caveats of the study: One TCR beta motif, made up of 7 or 8 highly homologous variants, appeared characteristic of ankylosing spondylitis blood.

V is TRBV5-1 and J is TRBJ1-1; TRBD1 matches at 7 bases. The TCR sequence derives from a male donor with ankylosing spondylitis or in good health (not recorded which). Sequencing was carried out using blood, either unsorted or a sorted T cell fraction (not recorded which). The CDR3 DNA sequence: TGCGCCAGCAGCTCGGACAGGCTGAACACTGAAGCTTTCTTT. Translation: CASSSDRLNTEAFF.